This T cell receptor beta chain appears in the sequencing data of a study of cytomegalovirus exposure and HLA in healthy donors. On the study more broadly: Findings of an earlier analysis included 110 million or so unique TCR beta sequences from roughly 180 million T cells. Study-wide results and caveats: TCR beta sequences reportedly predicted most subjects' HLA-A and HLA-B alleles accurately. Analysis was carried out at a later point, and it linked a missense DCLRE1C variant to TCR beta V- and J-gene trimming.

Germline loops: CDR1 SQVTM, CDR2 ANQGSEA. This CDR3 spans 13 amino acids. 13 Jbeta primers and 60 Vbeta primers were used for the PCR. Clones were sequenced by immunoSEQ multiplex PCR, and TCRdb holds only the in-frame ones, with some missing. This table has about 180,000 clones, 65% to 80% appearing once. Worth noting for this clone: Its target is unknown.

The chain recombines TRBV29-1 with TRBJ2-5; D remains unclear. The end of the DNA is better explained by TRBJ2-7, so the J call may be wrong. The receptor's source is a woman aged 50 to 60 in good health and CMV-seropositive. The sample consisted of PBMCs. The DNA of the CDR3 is TGCAGCGTTGAAGCAGCGAGCTCCTACGAGCAGTACTTC. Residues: CSVEAASSYEQYF.